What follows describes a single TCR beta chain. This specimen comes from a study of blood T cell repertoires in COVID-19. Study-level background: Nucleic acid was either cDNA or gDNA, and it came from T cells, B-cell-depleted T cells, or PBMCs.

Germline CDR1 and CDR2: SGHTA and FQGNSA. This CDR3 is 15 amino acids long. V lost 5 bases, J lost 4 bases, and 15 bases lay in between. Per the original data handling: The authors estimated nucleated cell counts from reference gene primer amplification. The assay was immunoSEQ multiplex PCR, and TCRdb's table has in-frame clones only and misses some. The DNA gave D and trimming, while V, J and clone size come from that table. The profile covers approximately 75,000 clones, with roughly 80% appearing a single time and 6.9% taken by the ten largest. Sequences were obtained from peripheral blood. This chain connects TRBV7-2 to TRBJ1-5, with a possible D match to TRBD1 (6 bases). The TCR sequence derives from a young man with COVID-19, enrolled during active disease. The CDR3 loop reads CASSPFIQGNQPQHF. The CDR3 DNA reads TGTGCCAGCAGCCCGTTTATACAGGGAAATCAGCCCCAGCATTTT.